This is a list of T cell receptor beta chains from one sample in a study of shared clonotypes between healthy human individuals. Some clones are missing from TCRdb's copy, which holds only in-frame ones; the method was immunoSEQ multiplex PCR. The data show 850,000 to 1,100,000 clones, roughly 80% seen once. The sequenced sample was memory CD4+ T cells from PBMCs. These receptors were obtained from a man between 18 and 29 years old in good health. Some clones in this sample may be carry-over from other donors' samples. CDR3s include the opening cysteine and the closing phenylalanine or tryptophan. A D gene is named only where the DNA matches it firmly. Clone size is stated in some rows and not others, as once, few, many or a class when expanded.

d_gene: TRBD2; j_gene: TRBJ2-1; abundance: -; v_gene: TRBV5-1; CDR3nt: TGCGCCAGCAGCTTGGCCTGGGGACTAGCGGGCCCACCCTACAATGAGCAGTTCTTC; CDR3aa: CASSLAWGLAGPPYNEQFF
d_gene: TRBD2; j_gene: TRBJ2-1; abundance: -; v_gene: TRBV7-9; CDR3nt: TGTGCCAGCAGCTTAGAGGTAGCGGGAGGCCACTATGAGCAGTTCTTC; CDR3aa: CASSLEVAGGHYEQFF
d_gene: -; j_gene: TRBJ2-1; abundance: -; v_gene: TRBV6-5; CDR3nt: TGTGCCAGCAGTGGGAGTGGGGTCAGCGAGCAGTTCTTC; CDR3aa: CASSGSGVSEQFF
d_gene: TRBD1; j_gene: TRBJ1-5; abundance: -; v_gene: TRBV15; CDR3nt: TGTGCCACCAGCAGGACAGGGGCAAACCAGCCCCAGCATTTT; CDR3aa: CATSRTGANQPQHF
d_gene: TRBD2; j_gene: TRBJ2-4; abundance: -; v_gene: TRBV2; CDR3nt: TGTGCCAGCAGTGAAGTGGCCCCGGGGGGGAACATTCAGTACTTC; CDR3aa: CASSEVAPGGNIQYF
d_gene: TRBD2; j_gene: TRBJ2-1; abundance: -; v_gene: TRBV7-2; CDR3nt: TGTGCCAGCAGCTCCTTAGCGGGAGTGGTGAATGAGCAGTTCTTC; CDR3aa: CASSSLAGVVNEQFF
d_gene: -; j_gene: TRBJ2-7; abundance: -; v_gene: TRBV7-9; CDR3nt: TGTGCCAGCAGGGGGGGCAGTAACGACGAGCAGTACTTC; CDR3aa: CASRGGSNDEQYF
d_gene: -; j_gene: TRBJ2-7; abundance: few; v_gene: TRBV7-2; CDR3nt: TGTGCCAGCAGCTTAGGGTGGGCTGGCCCCTACGAGCAGTACTTC; CDR3aa: CASSLGWAGPYEQYF
d_gene: TRBD2; j_gene: TRBJ2-7; abundance: -; v_gene: TRBV7-2; CDR3nt: TGTGCCAGCAGCTTGGCGACTAGCGGGGCCCCCTACGAGCAGTACTTC; CDR3aa: CASSLATSGAPYEQYF
d_gene: TRBD1; j_gene: TRBJ1-1; abundance: -; v_gene: TRBV18; CDR3nt: TGTGCCAGCTCAGACAGGGGTCTGACTGAAGCTTTCTTT; CDR3aa: CASSDRGLTEAFF
d_gene: -; j_gene: TRBJ2-3; abundance: -; v_gene: TRBV6-1; CDR3nt: TGTGCCAGCATGACTGCGGATACGCAGTATTTT; CDR3aa: CASMTADTQYF
d_gene: -; j_gene: TRBJ1-1; abundance: -; v_gene: TRBV27; CDR3nt: TGTGCCAGCAGTTTAACACAGGGCAGCATGAACACTGAAGCTTTCTTT; CDR3aa: CASSLTQGSMNTEAFF
d_gene: TRBD2; j_gene: TRBJ2-2; abundance: -; v_gene: TRBV28; CDR3nt: TGTGCCAGCAGTTCCCCTAGCGGCACCGGGGAGCTGTTTTTT; CDR3aa: CASSSPSGTGELFF
d_gene: -; j_gene: TRBJ2-3; abundance: -; v_gene: TRBV5-1; CDR3nt: TGCGCCAGCAGCTCGGCGGGTAGCCAAGATACGCAGTATTTT; CDR3aa: CASSSAGSQDTQYF
d_gene: -; j_gene: TRBJ2-1; abundance: -; v_gene: TRBV20-1; CDR3nt: TGCAGCCTAGCCCGCAATGAGCAGTTCTTC; CDR3aa: CSLARNEQFF
d_gene: -; j_gene: TRBJ2-5; abundance: -; v_gene: TRBV7-2; CDR3nt: TGTGCCAGCAGCTTACTCCGAGACAGGGGAGGGAAGACCCAGTACTTC; CDR3aa: CASSLLRDRGGKTQYF
d_gene: -; j_gene: TRBJ1-2; abundance: -; v_gene: TRBV5-4; CDR3nt: TGTGCCAGCAGCACCGGACGGTCATATGGCTACACCTTC; CDR3aa: CASSTGRSYGYTF
d_gene: TRBD2; j_gene: TRBJ2-5; abundance: -; v_gene: TRBV5-1; CDR3nt: TGCGCCAGCAGCCCCCGGGGCGGGAGAGAGACCCAGTACTTC; CDR3aa: CASSPRGGRETQYF
d_gene: TRBD1; j_gene: TRBJ1-4; abundance: -; v_gene: TRBV6-1; CDR3nt: TGTGCCAGCAGTTCCGGGACAGCGAATGAAAAACTGTTTTTT; CDR3aa: CASSSGTANEKLFF
d_gene: -; j_gene: TRBJ2-3; abundance: once; v_gene: TRBV28; CDR3nt: TGTGCCAGCAGTTTAGGTGCCTATAGCACAGATACGCAGTATTTT; CDR3aa: CASSLGAYSTDTQYF
d_gene: -; j_gene: TRBJ1-1; abundance: -; v_gene: TRBV25-1; CDR3nt: TGTGCCAGCAGTCCCCTAAAGCGGGGGACTGGTATGAACACTGAAGCTTTCTTT; CDR3aa: CASSPLKRGTGMNTEAFF
d_gene: -; j_gene: TRBJ2-1; abundance: -; v_gene: TRBV29-1; CDR3nt: TGCAGCACCGCAAGGGGGGGATACAATGAGCAGTTCTTC; CDR3aa: CSTARGGYNEQFF
d_gene: -; j_gene: TRBJ2-3; abundance: -; v_gene: TRBV2; CDR3nt: TGTGCCAGCACGATAGTAGATACGCAGTATTTT; CDR3aa: CASTIVDTQYF
d_gene: -; j_gene: TRBJ1-5; abundance: -; v_gene: TRBV21-1; CDR3nt: TGTGCCAGCAGCAAAGGTCGGGAAGGGTGGGGAAGCCAGCCCCAGCATTTT; CDR3aa: CASSKGREGWGSQPQHF
d_gene: TRBD1; j_gene: TRBJ2-7; abundance: once; v_gene: TRBV29-1; CDR3nt: TGCAGCGTTGCGTCGACAGGGCAGTCCTACGAGCAGTACTTC; CDR3aa: CSVASTGQSYEQYF
d_gene: -; j_gene: TRBJ2-7; abundance: once; v_gene: TRBV23-1; CDR3nt: TGCGCCAGCAGCCTGGCTTACGAGCAGTACTTC; CDR3aa: CASSLAYEQYF
d_gene: -; j_gene: TRBJ1-3; abundance: -; v_gene: TRBV19; CDR3nt: TGTGCCAGTGACAGGAGCCCTGGAAACACCATATATTTT; CDR3aa: CASDRSPGNTIYF
d_gene: -; j_gene: TRBJ1-5; abundance: -; v_gene: TRBV28; CDR3nt: TGTGCCAGCAGCCCCGACGGGAATCAGCCCCAGCATTTT; CDR3aa: CASSPDGNQPQHF
d_gene: -; j_gene: TRBJ1-5; abundance: -; v_gene: TRBV18; CDR3nt: TGTGCCAGCTCACCAGGGCAGCCGTCCCTCAATCAGCCCCAGCATTTT; CDR3aa: CASSPGQPSLNQPQHF
d_gene: -; j_gene: TRBJ2-5; abundance: -; v_gene: TRBV7-7; CDR3nt: TGTGCCAGCAGCCCTGGGGGCCAAGAGACCCAGTACTTC; CDR3aa: CASSPGGQETQYF
d_gene: -; j_gene: TRBJ2-5; abundance: -; v_gene: TRBV2; CDR3nt: TGTGCCAGCCGAACCGGAGGGTACCAAGAGACCCAGTACTTC; CDR3aa: CASRTGGYQETQYF
d_gene: TRBD2; j_gene: TRBJ2-5; abundance: -; v_gene: TRBV5-1; CDR3nt: TGCGCCAGCAGCCCGGGGACTAGAGGGGAGACCCAGTACTTC; CDR3aa: CASSPGTRGETQYF
d_gene: -; j_gene: TRBJ1-2; abundance: -; v_gene: TRBV18; CDR3nt: TGTGCCAGCTCACCAGGAGATGGCTACACCTTC; CDR3aa: CASSPGDGYTF
d_gene: TRBD2; j_gene: TRBJ2-1; abundance: once; v_gene: TRBV30; CDR3nt: TGTGCCTGGAGGAAAGCGGGAGCCTTCTACATTGACAATGAGCAGTTCTTC; CDR3aa: CAWRKAGAFYIDNEQFF
d_gene: -; j_gene: TRBJ2-6; abundance: -; v_gene: TRBV11-1; CDR3nt: TGTGCCAGCAGCTTCTCGGGATCTGGGGCCAACGTCCTGACTTTC; CDR3aa: CASSFSGSGANVLTF
d_gene: -; j_gene: TRBJ2-1; abundance: few; v_gene: TRBV5-1; CDR3nt: TGCGCCAGCAGCGGGATGATAGACAATGAGCAGTTCTTC; CDR3aa: CASSGMIDNEQFF
d_gene: -; j_gene: TRBJ2-3; abundance: -; v_gene: TRBV10-3; CDR3nt: TGTGCCATCAGTGGGTCCCCGGGTGTGAGCGTTGGTGCGGATACGCAGTATTTT; CDR3aa: CAISGSPGVSVGADTQYF
d_gene: -; j_gene: TRBJ2-2; abundance: -; v_gene: TRBV7-2; CDR3nt: TGTGCCAGCAGCTGGTTGACTGCCATGAACACCGGGGAGCTGTTTTTT; CDR3aa: CASSWLTAMNTGELFF
d_gene: -; j_gene: TRBJ2-5; abundance: -; v_gene: TRBV28; CDR3nt: TGTGCCAGCAGTTTAGGCAGGAGGGAGACCCAGTACTTC; CDR3aa: CASSLGRRETQYF
d_gene: -; j_gene: TRBJ2-7; abundance: few; v_gene: TRBV29-1; CDR3nt: -; CDR3aa: CSVRARGESYEQYF
d_gene: -; j_gene: TRBJ2-5; abundance: once; v_gene: TRBV5-1; CDR3nt: TGCGCCAGCAGCTTGCAAGGTGACCAAGAGACCCAGTACTTC; CDR3aa: CASSLQGDQETQYF
d_gene: TRBD1; j_gene: TRBJ1-2; abundance: -; v_gene: TRBV27; CDR3nt: TGTGCCAGCAGTACGGAGGGGGCGAGAGGCTACACCTTC; CDR3aa: CASSTEGARGYTF
d_gene: -; j_gene: TRBJ1-1; abundance: once; v_gene: TRBV28; CDR3nt: TGTGCCAGCACCATACCGACGGACCCTAGGGCTTTCTTT; CDR3aa: CASTIPTDPRAFF
d_gene: -; j_gene: TRBJ2-3; abundance: -; v_gene: TRBV5-1; CDR3nt: TGCGCCAGCAGCTTAACGACACGTAGCACAGATACGCAGTATTTT; CDR3aa: CASSLTTRSTDTQYF
d_gene: -; j_gene: TRBJ2-1; abundance: -; v_gene: TRBV28; CDR3nt: TGTGCCAGCAGTCAGGGGGGGAATTACAATGAGCAGTTCTTC; CDR3aa: CASSQGGNYNEQFF
d_gene: -; j_gene: TRBJ1-2; abundance: -; v_gene: TRBV7-2; CDR3nt: TGTGCCAGCAGCCCCGACAGGATCAACTATGGCTACACCTTC; CDR3aa: CASSPDRINYGYTF
d_gene: TRBD1; j_gene: TRBJ1-1; abundance: -; v_gene: TRBV2; CDR3nt: TGTGCCAGCAGTCCAGGGACAGGGAACACTGAAGCTTTCTTT; CDR3aa: CASSPGTGNTEAFF
d_gene: -; j_gene: TRBJ1-2; abundance: -; v_gene: TRBV30; CDR3nt: TGTGCCTGGGGGACTGGGGGGTATGGCTACACCTTC; CDR3aa: CAWGTGGYGYTF
d_gene: -; j_gene: TRBJ2-7; abundance: -; v_gene: TRBV7-3; CDR3nt: TGTGCCAGCAGCTCCCCATCCTACGAGCAGTACTTC; CDR3aa: CASSSPSYEQYF
d_gene: -; j_gene: TRBJ1-2; abundance: -; v_gene: TRBV9; CDR3nt: TGTGCCAGCAGCGCCCGATCCAGGGGCGGTTATGGCTACACCTTC; CDR3aa: CASSARSRGGYGYTF
d_gene: -; j_gene: TRBJ2-3; abundance: -; v_gene: TRBV5-1; CDR3nt: TGCGCCAGCAGCTTGAATTTACAAGGCCAAGATACGCAGTATTTT; CDR3aa: CASSLNLQGQDTQYF
d_gene: TRBD2; j_gene: TRBJ2-1; abundance: -; v_gene: TRBV5-1; CDR3nt: TGCGCCAGCAGCTTGGGGGGACTAGCGACCTACAATGAGCAGTTCTTC; CDR3aa: CASSLGGLATYNEQFF
d_gene: -; j_gene: TRBJ2-2; abundance: -; v_gene: TRBV29-1; CDR3nt: TGCAGCGTTGAGAGGAATGCGAACACCGGGGAGCTGTTTTTT; CDR3aa: CSVERNANTGELFF
d_gene: -; j_gene: TRBJ2-3; abundance: -; v_gene: TRBV7-9; CDR3nt: TGTGCCAGCAATAACGCGGGAGATACGCAGTATTTT; CDR3aa: CASNNAGDTQYF
d_gene: TRBD2; j_gene: TRBJ2-5; abundance: -; v_gene: TRBV5-1; CDR3nt: TGCGCCAGCAGCTTGAGTAGCGGGGGACAAGAGACCCAGTACTTC; CDR3aa: CASSLSSGGQETQYF
d_gene: -; j_gene: TRBJ1-2; abundance: -; v_gene: TRBV2; CDR3nt: TGTGCCAGCAGCCCCAACCCCGGGGCGAGAGCTAACTATGGCTACACCTTC; CDR3aa: CASSPNPGARANYGYTF
d_gene: TRBD2; j_gene: TRBJ2-7; abundance: -; v_gene: TRBV11-2; CDR3nt: TGTGCCAGCAGCCAAGGGGCGGGGGAACCCTACGAGCAGTACTTC; CDR3aa: CASSQGAGEPYEQYF
d_gene: -; j_gene: TRBJ2-7; abundance: -; v_gene: TRBV6-1; CDR3nt: TGTGCCAGCAGTGAAAGAGGGATCGAGCAGTACTTC; CDR3aa: CASSERGIEQYF
d_gene: -; j_gene: TRBJ2-5; abundance: -; v_gene: TRBV15; CDR3nt: TGTGCCACCAGCACCCTCCAAGAGACCCAGTACTTC; CDR3aa: CATSTLQETQYF